The 12 T cell receptor beta chains in this list originate from one sample, sequenced in a study of T cell repertoires in cytomegalovirus infection. TCRdb fed the reads into MiXCR, producing one record per CDR3 protein. The sample lists about 140,000 distinct CDR3 sequences; under 8% were seen once. The sample comprised PBMCs. All receptors come from a human donor in good health (CMV status not recorded). Some clones in this sample may be carry-over from other donors' samples.

The genes are TRBV2 and TRBJ2-7; D might be TRBD1 (5 bases). Per the germline V gene, CDR1 is SNHLY and CDR2 is FYNNEI. V lost 10 bases to trimming and J lost 1 base, with 23 bases between them. CDR3 length equals 16 residues. In DNA, the CDR3 is TGTGCCAACCAAAGAGGCCAGGGAATTGAGTCCTACGAGCAGTACTTC. Translating it yields CANQRGQGIESYEQYF.

Comments on this clonotype: A much larger clone lies a single base off, so this may be a read error. The CDR3 DNA is TGTGCCACCATCTCCAACTCTGGAAACACCATATATTTT. Translated, it gives CATISNSGNTIYF. V usage is TRBV10-3 and J usage is TRBJ1-3; D gene unclear. Germline values: CDR1 ENHRY, CDR2 SYGVKD. This CDR3 contains 13 residues. V lost 10 bases and J 0 bases, leaving 10 bases between the germline ends.

The chain links TRBV20-1 to TRBJ2-1; 7 bases are a match to TRBD2. This CDR3 is 12 amino acids long. Germline V gene sequence: CDR1 DFQATT, CDR2 SNEGSKA (reference sequence). Trimming at V came to 7 bases and at J to 5 bases, leaving 5 bases not matched to a gene. The CDR3 here is CSGSGTNNEQFF. CDR3 coding DNA: TGCAGTGGGTCAGGGACTAACAATGAGCAGTTCTTC.

This clonotype has at least ten counts. The V gene is TRBV20-1, the J gene TRBJ2-5; TRBD1 aligns across 8 bases. Germline V gene data show CDR1 as DFQATT and CDR2 as SNEGSKA (reference sequence). CDR3 length: 13 amino acids. V gave up 4 bases and J gave up 4 bases; unmatched junction bases: 5. CDR3 protein: CSANRGLGETQYF. CDR3 nucleotide sequence: TGCAGTGCTAACAGGGGGTTAGGAGAGACCCAGTACTTC.

This clonotype was counted ten times or more. J is TRBJ1-1 and V is TRBV19, with TRBD1 matching 9 bases. V dropped 4 bases and J dropped 1; count of bases not matched to a gene: 10. CDR3 length: 17 residues. The germline gives CDR1 LNHDA, CDR2 SQIVND (reference sequence). Here the CDR3 reads CASSTPPGTGPNTEAFF. The CDR3 DNA sequence: TGTGCCAGTAGTACACCTCCCGGGACAGGGCCGAACACTGAAGCTTTCTTT.

This clonotype was counted at least ten times. The J gene is TRBJ2-1, the V gene TRBV20-1; TRBD1 agrees at 8 bases. The J segment lost 15 bases and the V segment lost 2 bases, leaving 6 bases of the junction unmatched. The CDR3 totals 11 residues. Per germline, CDR1 DFQATT and CDR2 SNEGSKA (reference sequence). The CDR3 DNA reads as TGCAGTGCTAGAAAGACAGGGGAGGCGTTCTTC. Encoded protein: CSARKTGEAFF.

This clonotype came up a few times. V usage is TRBV6-8 and J usage is TRBJ1-5; 8 bases map to TRBD1. Trimming at V came to 6 bases and at J to 5 bases, leaving 3 bases not matched to a gene. This CDR3 region has 13 residues. CDR1 is MNHGY, CDR2 SAAAGT, per germline. The CDR3 reads CASRDRADQPQHF. DNA for the CDR3: TGTGCCAGCAGGGACAGGGCGGATCAGCCCCAGCATTTT.

The chain links TRBV12-3 or TRBV12-4 to TRBJ2-5; D gene unclear. Trimming removed 7 bases from V and 1 base from J, with 10 bases in between. CDR3 length: 13 residues. Written as DNA, the CDR3 is TGTGCCAGCACCTCACGCATCCAAGAGACCCAGTACTTC. The encoded protein is CASTSRIQETQYF.

The sample holds many counts of this clonotype. The chain carries TRBV11-2 and TRBJ2-2, with D tentatively TRBD2 (6 bases). The CDR3 covers 16 residues. V lost 7 bases to trimming and J lost 5 bases, with 20 bases between them. CDR1 is SGHAT, CDR2 FQNNGV, per germline. The CDR3 coding sequence is TGTGCCAGCATCGTTTCCGCGGGAAAAGGGACCGGGGAGCTGTTTTTT. Protein sequence: CASIVSAGKGTGELFF. The whole variable domain, filled in from reference TRBV11-2 and TRBJ2-2, reads EAGVAQSPRYKIIEKRQSVAFWCNPISGHATLYWYQQILGQGPKLLIQFQNNGVVDDSQLPKDRFSAERLKGVDSTLKIQPAKLEDSAVYLCASIVSAGKGTGELFFGEGSRLTVL.

The chain recombines TRBV25-1 with TRBJ1-6; D unresolved. This CDR3 spans 14 amino acids. The V and J ends lost 6 bases and 7 bases respectively, with 13 bases between them. CDR1 and CDR2 from the germline V gene are MGHDK and SYGVNS. The CDR3 protein is CASRGFQGNSPLHF. CDR3 in DNA: TGTGCCAGCAGAGGGTTTCAAGGAAATTCACCCCTCCACTTT. Variable domain in full (rest from reference TRBV25-1 and TRBJ1-6): EADIYQTPRYLVIGTGKKITLECSQTMGHDKMYWYQQDPGMELHLIHYSYGVNSTEKGDLSSESTVSRIRTEHFPLTLESARPSHTSQYLCASRGFQGNSPLHFGNGTRLTVT.

This clonotype was seen more than once but under ten times. The chain joins TRBV5-4 to TRBJ2-2; D call uncertain. V shed 5 bases and J shed 2 bases, with 10 bases lying between them. The germline V gene has CDR1 SGHNT and CDR2 YYREEE (reference sequence). The CDR3 is 14 amino acids. The CDR3 DNA reads as TGTGCCAGCAGTCGCGACCCTAACACCGGGGAGCTGTTTTTT. Translation: CASSRDPNTGELFF.

The chain joins TRBV7-3 to TRBJ2-3, with 9 bases lining up with TRBD1. CDR1 and CDR2 (germline): SGHTA, FQGTGA. The length of the CDR3 is 16 residues. The trim removed 4 bases at V and 0 bases at J, leaving 5 bases unmatched. In DNA, the CDR3 is TGTGCCAGCAGCTCCGGGACAGGGCGAAGCACAGATACGCAGTATTTT. This codes for CASSSGTGRSTDTQYF.